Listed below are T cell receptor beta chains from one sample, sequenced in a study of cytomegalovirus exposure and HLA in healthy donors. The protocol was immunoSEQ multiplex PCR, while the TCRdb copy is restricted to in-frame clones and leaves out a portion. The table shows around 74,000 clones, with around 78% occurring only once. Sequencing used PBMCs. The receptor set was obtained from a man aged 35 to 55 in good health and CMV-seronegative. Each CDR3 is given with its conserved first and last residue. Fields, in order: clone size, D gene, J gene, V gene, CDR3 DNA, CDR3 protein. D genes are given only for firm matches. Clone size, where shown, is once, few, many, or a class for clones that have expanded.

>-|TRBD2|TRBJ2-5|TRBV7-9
TGTTCCGGATATAGCGGGGATGAGACCCAGTACTTC
CSGYSGDETQYF
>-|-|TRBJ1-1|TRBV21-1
TGTGCCAGCAGCTCCCTTGTCCCGGGACGGGGGGTTTGGAGAGCTTTCTTT
CASSSLVPGRGVWRAFF
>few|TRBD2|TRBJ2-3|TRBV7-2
TGTGCCAGCAGCTTAGGGGCGCGGGGGGGTGGGACAGATACGCAGTATTTT
CASSLGARGGGTDTQYF
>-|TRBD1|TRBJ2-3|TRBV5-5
TGTGCCAGCAGCCTAAGGGGACAGGGGGCATCAGATACGCAGTATTTT
CASSLRGQGASDTQYF
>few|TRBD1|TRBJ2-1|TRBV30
TGTGCCTGGAAGGGTGGGACAGGGTATGAGCAGTTCTTC
CAWKGGTGYEQFF
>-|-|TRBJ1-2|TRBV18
TGTGCCAGCTCACCACCTAGTGGTGCGGATGGCTACACCTTC
CASSPPSGADGYTF
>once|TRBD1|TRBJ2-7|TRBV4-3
TGCGCCAGCAGCCAACGACAGGGGGCCTACGAGCAGTACTTC
CASSQRQGAYEQYF
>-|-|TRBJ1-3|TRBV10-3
TGTGCCATCAGAGACAGGAACTCTGGAAACACCATATATTTT
CAIRDRNSGNTIYF
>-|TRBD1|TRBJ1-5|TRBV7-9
TGTGCCAGCAGAGGACAGGCCAATCAGCCCCAGCATTTT
CASRGQANQPQHF
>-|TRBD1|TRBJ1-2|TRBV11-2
TGTGCCAGCAGCTTGGACAGGGGGCAATATGGCTACACCTTC
CASSLDRGQYGYTF
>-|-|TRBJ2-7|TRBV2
TGTGCCAGCAGTCCTAGTTACTACGAGCAGTACTTC
CASSPSYYEQYF
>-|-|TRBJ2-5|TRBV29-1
TGCAGCGTGACACGACGGTACCAAGAGACCCAGTACTTC
CSVTRRYQETQYF
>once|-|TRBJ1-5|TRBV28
TGTGCCAGCATCTCCCGTATTGGCACGCCCCAGCATTTT
CASISRIGTPQHF
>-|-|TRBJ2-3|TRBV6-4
TGTGCCAGCAGTGCGACAGGTTTCACAGATACGCAGTATTTT
CASSATGFTDTQYF
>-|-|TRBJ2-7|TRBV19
TGTGCCAGTAGTATCGCCAGGGACTACGAGCAGTACTTC
CASSIARDYEQYF
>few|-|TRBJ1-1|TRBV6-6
TGTGCCAGCAGTCCTGCCAGGGAGAACACTGAAGCTTTCTTT
CASSPARENTEAFF
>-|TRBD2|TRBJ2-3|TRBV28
TGTGCCAGCAGTATTAGCGGGGTAGTAGATACGCAGTATTTT
CASSISGVVDTQYF